This entry features one T cell receptor (beta chain) sequence. This sample is part of a study of blood T cell repertoires in COVID-19. The wider study: The United States, Italy and Spain were the sources of the acute and convalescent COVID-19 samples. T cells, B-cell-depleted T cells, or PBMCs provided the cDNA or gDNA that served as material.

Per the germline V gene, CDR1 is MNHNS and CDR2 is SASEGT. The V and J ends lost 1 base and 6 bases respectively, with 7 bases between them. The CDR3 contains 13 residues. Using immunoSEQ multiplex PCR, the repertoire was profiled, and TCRdb retains in-frame clones only, with some absent. The table lists roughly 440,000 clones, around 89% of them singletons, with approximately 12% in the top ten. Seattle patient enrollment occurred during active infection, with longitudinal follow-up thereafter. The chain couples TRBV6-1 to TRBJ1-5; no definite D call. The TCR was taken from a woman aged 45-59 years with COVID-19, enrolled during active disease. Source material: peripheral blood. CDR3 DNA sequence: TGTGCCAGCAGTGAAGGACTTAGTCAGCCCCAGCATTTT. Translated: CASSEGLSQPQHF.